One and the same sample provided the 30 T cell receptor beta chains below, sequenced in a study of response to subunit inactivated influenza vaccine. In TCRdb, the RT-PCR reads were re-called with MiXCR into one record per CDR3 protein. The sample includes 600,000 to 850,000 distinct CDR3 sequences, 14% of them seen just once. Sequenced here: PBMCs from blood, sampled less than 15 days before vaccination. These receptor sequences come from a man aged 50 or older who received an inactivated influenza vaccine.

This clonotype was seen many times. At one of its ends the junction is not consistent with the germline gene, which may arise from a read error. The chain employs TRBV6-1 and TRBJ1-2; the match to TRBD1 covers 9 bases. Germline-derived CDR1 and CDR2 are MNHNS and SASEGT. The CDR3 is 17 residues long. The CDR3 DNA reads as TGTGCCAGCAGTCAAGCGGGACAGGGCTATTTTAGCTATGGCTACACCTTC. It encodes CASSQAGQGYFSYGYTF.

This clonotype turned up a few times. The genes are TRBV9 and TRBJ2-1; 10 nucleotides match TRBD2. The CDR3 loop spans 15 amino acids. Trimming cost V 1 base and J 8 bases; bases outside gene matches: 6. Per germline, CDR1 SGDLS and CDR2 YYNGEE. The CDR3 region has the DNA TGTGCCAGCAGCGTAAGCGGGAGGGCCTCGTATGAGCAGTTCTTC. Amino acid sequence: CASSVSGRASYEQFF. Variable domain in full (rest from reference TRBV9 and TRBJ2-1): DSGVTQTPKHLITATGQRVTLRCSPRSGDLSVYWYQQSLDQGLQFLIQYYNGEERAKGNILERFSAQQFPDLHSELNLSSLELGDSALYFCASSVSGRASYEQFFGPGTRLTVL.

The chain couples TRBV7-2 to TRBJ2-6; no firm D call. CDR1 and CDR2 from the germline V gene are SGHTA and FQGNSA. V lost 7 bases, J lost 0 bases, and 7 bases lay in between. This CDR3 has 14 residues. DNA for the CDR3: TGTGCCAGCAACACGTACTCTGGGGCCAACGTCCTGACTTTC. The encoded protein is CASNTYSGANVLTF.

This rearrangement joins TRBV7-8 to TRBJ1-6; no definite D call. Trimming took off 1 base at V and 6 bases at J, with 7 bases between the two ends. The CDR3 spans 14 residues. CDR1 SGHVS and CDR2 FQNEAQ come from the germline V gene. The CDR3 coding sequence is TGTGCCAGCAGCTTAGGCAGTATTAATTCACCCCTCCACTTT. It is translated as CASSLGSINSPLHF.

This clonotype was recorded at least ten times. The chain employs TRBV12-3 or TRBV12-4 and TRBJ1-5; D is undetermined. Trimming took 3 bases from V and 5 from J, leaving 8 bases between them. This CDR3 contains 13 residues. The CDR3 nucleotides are TGTGCCAGCAGTTTTTTTTCCGATCAGCCCCAGCATTTT. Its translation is CASSFFSDQPQHF.

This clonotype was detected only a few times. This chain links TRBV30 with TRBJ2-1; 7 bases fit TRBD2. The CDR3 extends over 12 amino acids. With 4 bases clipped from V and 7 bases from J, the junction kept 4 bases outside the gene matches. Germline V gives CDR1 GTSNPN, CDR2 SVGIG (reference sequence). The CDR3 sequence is CAWKAGANEQFF. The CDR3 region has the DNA TGTGCCTGGAAGGCGGGAGCTAATGAGCAGTTCTTC.

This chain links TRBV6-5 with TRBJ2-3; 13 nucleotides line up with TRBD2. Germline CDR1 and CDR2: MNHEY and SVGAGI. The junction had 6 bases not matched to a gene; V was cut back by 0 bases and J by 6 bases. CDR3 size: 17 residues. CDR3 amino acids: CASSYSTSGGPRDTQYF. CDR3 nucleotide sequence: TGTGCCAGCAGTTACTCGACTAGCGGGGGGCCGAGGGATACGCAGTATTTT.

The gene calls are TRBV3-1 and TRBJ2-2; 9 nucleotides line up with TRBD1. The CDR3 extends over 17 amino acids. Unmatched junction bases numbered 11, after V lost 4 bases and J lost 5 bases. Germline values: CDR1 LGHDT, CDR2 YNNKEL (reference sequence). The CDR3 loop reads CASSRVQQGARTGELFF. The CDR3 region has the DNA TGTGCCAGCAGCCGAGTACAACAGGGGGCAAGGACCGGGGAGCTGTTTTTT.

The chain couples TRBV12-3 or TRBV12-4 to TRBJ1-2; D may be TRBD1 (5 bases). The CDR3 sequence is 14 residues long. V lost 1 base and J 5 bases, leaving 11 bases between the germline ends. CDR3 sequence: CASSLGSRAYGYTF. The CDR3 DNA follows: TGTGCCAGCAGTTTAGGAAGCAGGGCTTATGGCTACACCTTC.

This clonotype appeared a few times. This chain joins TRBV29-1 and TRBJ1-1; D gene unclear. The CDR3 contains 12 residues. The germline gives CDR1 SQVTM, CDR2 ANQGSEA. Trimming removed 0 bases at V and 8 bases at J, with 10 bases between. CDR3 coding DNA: TGCAGCGTTGAAGATTTTCCCACGGAAGCTTTCTTT. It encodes CSVEDFPTEAFF.

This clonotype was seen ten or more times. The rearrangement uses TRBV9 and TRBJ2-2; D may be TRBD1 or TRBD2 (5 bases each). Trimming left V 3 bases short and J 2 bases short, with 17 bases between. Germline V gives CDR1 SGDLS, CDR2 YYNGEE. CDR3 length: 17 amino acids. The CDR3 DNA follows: TGTGCCAGCAGCGGGGGGACGCCTCTCTTAAACACCGGGGAGCTGTTTTTT. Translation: CASSGGTPLLNTGELFF.

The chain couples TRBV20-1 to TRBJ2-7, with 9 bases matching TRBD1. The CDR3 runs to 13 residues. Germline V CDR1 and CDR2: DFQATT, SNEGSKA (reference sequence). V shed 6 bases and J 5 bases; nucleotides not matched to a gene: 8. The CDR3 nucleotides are TGCAGTGCCCGACAGGGGGGTCGTCACGAGCAGTACTTC. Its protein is CSARQGGRHEQYF.

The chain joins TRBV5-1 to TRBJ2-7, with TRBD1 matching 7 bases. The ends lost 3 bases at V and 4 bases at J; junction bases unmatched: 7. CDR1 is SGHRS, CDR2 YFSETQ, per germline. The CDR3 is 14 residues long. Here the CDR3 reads CASSSGQTPYEQYF. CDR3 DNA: TGCGCCAGCAGCTCGGGACAGACCCCGTACGAGCAGTACTTC.

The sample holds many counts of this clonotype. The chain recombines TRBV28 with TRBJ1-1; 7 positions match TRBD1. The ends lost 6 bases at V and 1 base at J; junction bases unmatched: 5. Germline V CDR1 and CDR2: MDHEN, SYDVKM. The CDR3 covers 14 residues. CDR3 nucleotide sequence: TGTGCCAGCAGAAGACAGGGCCGGAACACTGAAGCTTTCTTT. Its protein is CASRRQGRNTEAFF.

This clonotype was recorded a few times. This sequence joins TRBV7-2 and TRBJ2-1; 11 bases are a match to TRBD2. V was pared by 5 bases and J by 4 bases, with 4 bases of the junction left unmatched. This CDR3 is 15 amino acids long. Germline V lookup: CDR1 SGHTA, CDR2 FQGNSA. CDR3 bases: TGTGCCAGCAGCCTAATAGCGGGGGGGTACAATGAGCAGTTCTTC. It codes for CASSLIAGGYNEQFF. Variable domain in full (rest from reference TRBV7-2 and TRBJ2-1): GAGVSQSPSNKVTEKGKDVELRCDPISGHTALYWYRQSLGQGLEFLIYFQGNSAPDKSGLPSDRFSAERTGGSVSTLTIQRTQQEDSAVYLCASSLIAGGYNEQFFGPGTRLTVL.

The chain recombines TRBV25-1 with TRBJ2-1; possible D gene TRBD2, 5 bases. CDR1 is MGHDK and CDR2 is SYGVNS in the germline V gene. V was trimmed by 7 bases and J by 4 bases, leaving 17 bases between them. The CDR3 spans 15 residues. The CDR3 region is CASNEGLSGYNEQFF. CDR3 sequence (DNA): TGTGCCAGCAACGAAGGACTGAGTGGATACAATGAGCAGTTCTTC. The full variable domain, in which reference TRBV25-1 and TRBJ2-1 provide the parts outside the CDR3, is EADIYQTPRYLVIGTGKKITLECSQTMGHDKMYWYQQDPGMELHLIHYSYGVNSTEKGDLSSESTVSRIRTEHFPLTLESARPSHTSQYLCASNEGLSGYNEQFFGPGTRLTVL.

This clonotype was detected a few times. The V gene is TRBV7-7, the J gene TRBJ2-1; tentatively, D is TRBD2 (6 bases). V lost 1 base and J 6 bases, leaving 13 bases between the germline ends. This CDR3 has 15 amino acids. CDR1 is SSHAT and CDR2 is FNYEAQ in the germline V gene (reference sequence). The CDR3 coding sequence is TGTGCCAGCAGCTTAGGGGCGGGACGGGCCAATGAGCAGTTCTTC. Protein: CASSLGAGRANEQFF.

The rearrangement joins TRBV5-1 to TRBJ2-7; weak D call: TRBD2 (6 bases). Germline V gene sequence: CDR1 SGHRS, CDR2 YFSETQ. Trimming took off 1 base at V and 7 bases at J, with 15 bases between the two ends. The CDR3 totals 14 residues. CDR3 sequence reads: CASSLYAREEEQYF. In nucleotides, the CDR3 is TGCGCCAGCAGCTTGTACGCCAGGGAGGAAGAGCAGTACTTC. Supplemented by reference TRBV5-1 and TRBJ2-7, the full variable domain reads KAGVTQTPRYLIKTRGQQVTLSCSPISGHRSVSWYQQTPGQGLQFLFEYFSETQRNKGNFPGRFSGRQFSNSRSEMNVSTLELGDSALYLCASSLYAREEEQYFGPGTRLTVT.

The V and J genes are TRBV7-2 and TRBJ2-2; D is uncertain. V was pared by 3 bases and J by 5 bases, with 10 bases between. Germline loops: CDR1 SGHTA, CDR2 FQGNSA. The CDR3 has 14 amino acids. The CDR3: CASSLSTWTGELFF. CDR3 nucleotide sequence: TGTGCCAGCAGCTTGTCTACGTGGACCGGGGAGCTGTTTTTT.

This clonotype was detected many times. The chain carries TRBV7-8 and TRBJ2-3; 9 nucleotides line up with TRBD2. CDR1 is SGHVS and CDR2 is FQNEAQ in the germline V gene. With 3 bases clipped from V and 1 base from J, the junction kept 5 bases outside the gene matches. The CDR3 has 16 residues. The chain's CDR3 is CASSFQAGGGTDTQYF. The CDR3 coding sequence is TGTGCCAGCAGCTTCCAAGCGGGAGGCGGCACAGATACGCAGTATTTT.

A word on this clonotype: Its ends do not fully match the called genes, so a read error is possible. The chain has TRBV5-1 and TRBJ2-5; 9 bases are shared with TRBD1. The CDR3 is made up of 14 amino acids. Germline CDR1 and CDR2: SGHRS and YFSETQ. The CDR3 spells CASSWDRVQKTQYF. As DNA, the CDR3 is TGCGCCAGCAGTTGGGACAGGGTCCAAAAGACCCAGTACTTC.

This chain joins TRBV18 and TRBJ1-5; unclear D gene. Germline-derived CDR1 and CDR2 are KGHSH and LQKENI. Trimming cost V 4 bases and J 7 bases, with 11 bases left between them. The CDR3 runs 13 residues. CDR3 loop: CASSHRDGQPQHF. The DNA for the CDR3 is TGTGCCAGCTCACATCGCGACGGGCAGCCCCAGCATTTT.

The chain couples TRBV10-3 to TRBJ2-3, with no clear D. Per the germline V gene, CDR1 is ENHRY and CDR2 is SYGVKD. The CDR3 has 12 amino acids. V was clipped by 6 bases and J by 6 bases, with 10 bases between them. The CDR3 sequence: CAISGQSDTQYF. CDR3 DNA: TGTGCCATCAGCGGCCAGTCCGATACGCAGTATTTT.

CDR3 protein: CASSQRRWTGVYGYTF. The CDR3 DNA sequence: TGTGCCAGCAGCCAAAGAAGGTGGACAGGGGTCTATGGCTACACCTTC. The chain links TRBV3-1 to TRBJ1-2, with TRBD1 identical over 9 bases. V was pared by 2 bases and J by 4 bases, with 8 bases of the junction left unmatched. Per germline, CDR1 LGHDT and CDR2 YNNKEL (reference sequence). The CDR3 runs 16 residues.

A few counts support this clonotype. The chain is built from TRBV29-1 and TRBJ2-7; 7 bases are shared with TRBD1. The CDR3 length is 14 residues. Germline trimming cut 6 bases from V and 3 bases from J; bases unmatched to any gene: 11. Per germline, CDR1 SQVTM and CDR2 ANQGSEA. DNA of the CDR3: TGCAGCGTGGTCTCTTACAGGGGCCACTACGAGCAGTACTTC. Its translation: CSVVSYRGHYEQYF.

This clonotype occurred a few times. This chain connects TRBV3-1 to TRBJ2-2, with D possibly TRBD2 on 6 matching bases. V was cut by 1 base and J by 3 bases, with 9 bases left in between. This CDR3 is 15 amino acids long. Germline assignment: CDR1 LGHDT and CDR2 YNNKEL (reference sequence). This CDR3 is CASSQVAGYTGELFF. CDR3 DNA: TGTGCCAGCAGCCAAGTTGCGGGATACACCGGGGAGCTGTTTTTT.

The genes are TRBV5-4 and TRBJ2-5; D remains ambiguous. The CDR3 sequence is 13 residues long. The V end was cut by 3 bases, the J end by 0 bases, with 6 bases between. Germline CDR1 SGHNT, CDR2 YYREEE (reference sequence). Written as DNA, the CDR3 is TGTGCCAGCAGCTCCCAGTACCAAGAGACCCAGTACTTC. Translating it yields CASSSQYQETQYF. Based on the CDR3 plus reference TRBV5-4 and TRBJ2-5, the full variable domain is ETGVTQSPTHLIKTRGQQVTLRCSSQSGHNTVSWYQQALGQGPQFIFQYYREEENGRGNFPPRFSGLQFPNYSSELNVNALELDDSALYLCASSSQYQETQYFGPGTRLLVL.

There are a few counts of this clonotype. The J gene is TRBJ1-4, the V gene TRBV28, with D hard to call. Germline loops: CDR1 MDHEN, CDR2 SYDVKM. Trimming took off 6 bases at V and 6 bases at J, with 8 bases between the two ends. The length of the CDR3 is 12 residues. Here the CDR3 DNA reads TGTGCCAGCAGGCGAGCGGATGAAAAACTGTTTTTT. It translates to CASRRADEKLFF.

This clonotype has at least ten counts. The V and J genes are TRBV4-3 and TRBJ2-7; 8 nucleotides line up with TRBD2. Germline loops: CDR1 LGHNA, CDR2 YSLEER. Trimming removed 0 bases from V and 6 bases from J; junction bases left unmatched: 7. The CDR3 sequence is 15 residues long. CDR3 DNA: TGCGCCAGCAGCCAAGATGGGACGGGGGGGAGCGAGCAGTACTTC. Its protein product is CASSQDGTGGSEQYF.

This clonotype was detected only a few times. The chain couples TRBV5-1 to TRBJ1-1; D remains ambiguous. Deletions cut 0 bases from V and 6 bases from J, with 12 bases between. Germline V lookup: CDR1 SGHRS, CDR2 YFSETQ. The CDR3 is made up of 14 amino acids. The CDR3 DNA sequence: TGCGCCAGCAGCTTGGTGGGCAGCCGCGCTGAAGCTTTCTTT. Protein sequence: CASSLVGSRAEAFF.